This is a list of T cell receptor beta chains from one sample in a study of blood T cell repertoires in COVID-19. Method: immunoSEQ multiplex PCR; TCRdb's copy keeps in-frame clones and lacks some. The data hold about 360,000 clones, with roughly 77% observed a single time. The sequenced material came from peripheral blood. Receptor source: a human donor with acute or convalescent COVID-19. The donor label of this sample is uncertain. Each CDR3 is given without its conserved first and last residue. D genes are given only for firm matches. Clone size appears in some rows only: once, few, many, or a class for an expanded clone.

clone_size,j_call,d_call,v_call,cdr3_aa
few,TRBJ1-6,.,TRBV7-2,ASSQGPGSSPLH
.,TRBJ1-1,.,TRBV15,ATSRERAKTEAF
few,TRBJ2-3,.,TRBV5-1,ASSRQQGTSTDTQY
few,TRBJ1-2,.,TRBV12-3/TRBV12-4,ASSLVTVGGYT
.,TRBJ1-6,TRBD1,TRBV30,AWSPGTAYNSPLH
.,TRBJ1-3,TRBD1,TRBV19,ASSMGTAHSGNTIY
.,TRBJ1-4,TRBD1,TRBV7-8,ASSQTSGTGTGKLF
.,TRBJ2-1,TRBD2,TRBV5-1,ASSLATSGGLNEQF
.,TRBJ2-1,TRBD2,TRBV3-1/TRBV3-2,ASSQADTRTSGRNEQF
.,TRBJ1-1,.,TRBV7-8,ASSSQFRTEAF
.,TRBJ2-1,TRBD2,TRBV30,AWSTGLAGGEEF
.,TRBJ2-1,TRBD1,TRBV11-2,ASSEPRQGNEQF
.,TRBJ1-6,TRBD1,TRBV5-1,ASTTAPGGKNSPLH
.,TRBJ2-2,TRBD1,TRBV5-1,ASSVGQGNTGELF
.,TRBJ1-1,TRBD1,TRBV5-1,ASSGTGGPLTEAF
.,TRBJ2-3,TRBD1,TRBV15,ATSSLQGDTQY
.,TRBJ2-7,.,TRBV21-1,ASSKPGQGVPYEQY
.,TRBJ2-7,.,TRBV30,AWSEDLGGEQY
.,TRBJ1-1,.,TRBV7-9,ASSVGTPPFREV
.,TRBJ2-2,.,TRBV7-2,ASSAKGAFTGELF
.,TRBJ2-7,TRBD1,TRBV20-1,SVQGIDEQY
.,TRBJ1-6,.,TRBV3-1/TRBV3-2,ASSQAWSSYNSPLH
.,TRBJ1-3,TRBD1,TRBV6-6,ASSYGTGAGNTIY
.,TRBJ2-7,TRBD1,TRBV2,ASSGQGGPSYEQY
many,TRBJ2-7,TRBD1,TRBV6-5,ASSYQQGINYEQY
.,TRBJ2-2,TRBD2,TRBV19,ASSFQAGYTGELF
.,TRBJ2-7,TRBD1,TRBV5-4,ASSGGQGSSYEQY
once,TRBJ1-5,.,TRBV18,ASSPTANQPQH
.,TRBJ2-3,TRBD1,TRBV7-2,ASSFRGQGKTDTQY
.,TRBJ1-3,.,TRBV30,AWKGAGSSGNTIY
.,TRBJ2-7,TRBD2,TRBV5-5,ASSLIAGGNEQY
.,TRBJ2-1,TRBD1,TRBV19,ASSIGDRVINEQF
.,TRBJ1-3,TRBD1,TRBV7-2,ASSWRQGAIGNTIY
.,TRBJ1-5,.,TRBV2,ASRREGQRQPQH
.,TRBJ2-7,TRBD1,TRBV18,ASSPFTGTGAYEQY
few,TRBJ2-5,TRBD1,TRBV18,ASSPTGGEETQY
.,TRBJ2-7,.,TRBV20-1,SASGPSSRQQY
.,TRBJ2-7,TRBD1,TRBV7-6,ASSLVWGQSPLYEQY
once,TRBJ1-2,.,TRBV30,AGEGSWQGNYGYT
.,TRBJ1-3,TRBD1,TRBV7-9,ASSLGPGQGAGNTIY
.,TRBJ2-3,.,TRBV5-6,ASSRRGGDLTDTQY
.,TRBJ1-1,TRBD1,TRBV2,ASRRQTGADTEAF
.,TRBJ2-3,.,TRBV5-5,ASSFSPEGPSTDTQY
few,TRBJ2-7,.,TRBV3-1/TRBV3-2,ASSLFPGAYEQY
.,TRBJ2-1,TRBD2,TRBV2,ASSAQPGGSYNEQF
.,TRBJ2-7,TRBD2,TRBV5-4,ASSGGSGSSYEQY